The 14 T cell receptor beta chains in this list originate from one sample, sequenced in a study of neoadjuvant anti-PD-1 for oral cavity cancer. TCRdb keeps only in-frame clones here, not all; method: immunoSEQ multiplex PCR. The sample includes 65,000 to 70,000 clones, approximately 87% of them seen just once. Time point described: after neoadjuvant nivolumab, at surgical resection. Sequences were derived from PBMCs, sampled after nivolumab (anti-PD-1) treatment. These receptors all stem from a person aged 35-79 years with oral cavity squamous cell carcinoma.

The chain recombines TRBV27 with TRBJ2-1, with D possibly being TRBD2 (6 bases). V lost 9 bases and J 7 bases, leaving 25 bases between the germline ends. In germline, CDR1 is MNHEY, CDR2 SMNVEV (reference sequence). The CDR3 runs 16 residues. CDR3 protein: CASRPVLASVGNEQFF. CDR3 bases: TGTGCCAGTAGACCGGTACTAGCTTCAGTGGGAAATGAGCAGTTCTTC.

This chain connects TRBV5-1 to TRBJ1-4; TRBD1 might be the D (5 bases). Trimming shortened V by 4 bases and J by 10 bases, and 17 bases separated the two germline ends. The germline CDR1 and CDR2 sequences are SGHRS and YFSETQ. The CDR3 spans 14 residues. The CDR3 loop reads CASSGLGGLGKLFF. CDR3 coding DNA: TGCGCCAGCAGCGGCCTGGGGGGGTTAGGAAAACTGTTTTTT.

CDR3 sequence reads: CASSEGQGGGNEQFF. The CDR3 coding sequence is TGTGCCAGCAGTGAAGGACAGGGTGGTGGCAATGAGCAGTTCTTC. The rearrangement joins TRBV25-1 to TRBJ2-1; 8 positions agree with TRBD1. V gave up 2 bases and J gave up 6 bases; unmatched junction bases: 6. The CDR3 loop spans 15 amino acids. Germline V CDR1 and CDR2: MGHDK, SYGVNS. The variable domain in full, completed from reference TRBV25-1 and TRBJ2-1, reads EADIYQTPRYLVIGTGKKITLECSQTMGHDKMYWYQQDPGMELHLIHYSYGVNSTEKGDLSSESTVSRIRTEHFPLTLESARPSHTSQYLCASSEGQGGGNEQFFGPGTRLTVL.

The chain links TRBV28 to TRBJ1-1; 7 nucleotides align to TRBD1. This CDR3 is built from 14 residues. The J segment lost 11 bases and the V segment lost 3 bases, leaving 12 bases of the junction unmatched. Germline CDR1 reads MDHEN; CDR2 reads SYDVKM. Here the CDR3 reads CASSFGDSRIRAFF. The CDR3 nucleotides are TGTGCCAGCAGTTTCGGGGACAGTCGGATTCGGGCTTTCTTT.

V usage is TRBV28 and J usage is TRBJ2-7, with 7 nucleotides matching TRBD2. Germline CDR1 and CDR2: MDHEN and SYDVKM. V shed 7 bases, J shed 0 bases, and the junction held 12 bases outside the gene matches. This CDR3 is 16 amino acids long. Here the CDR3 reads CASTRLAESNSYEQYF. The CDR3 bases are TGTGCCAGCACCCGACTAGCAGAATCAAACTCCTACGAGCAGTACTTC. Based on the CDR3 plus reference TRBV28 and TRBJ2-7, the full variable domain is DVKVTQSSRYLVKRTGEKVFLECVQDMDHENMFWYRQDPGLGLRLIYFSYDVKMKEKGDIPEGYSVSREKKERFSLILESASTNQTSMYLCASTRLAESNSYEQYFGPGTRLTVT.

Written as DNA, the CDR3 is TGTGCCAGCAACAGACAGGGGGAATTCACTGAAGCTTTCTTT. Translating gives CASNRQGEFTEAFF. The rearrangement links TRBV13 to TRBJ1-1, with TRBD1 matching over 9 bases. This CDR3 comprises 14 residues. V dropped 7 bases and J dropped 4; count of bases not matched to a gene: 7. Germline CDR1 is PRHDT and CDR2 is FYEKMQ (reference sequence).

The V call is TRBV29-1, the J call TRBJ1-4, with 7 bases fitting TRBD1. Germline CDR1 is SQVTM and CDR2 is ANQGSEA. The CDR3 length is 15 residues. With V trimmed by 4 bases and J by 0 bases, 5 bases remained unmatched. The CDR3, as DNA: TGCAGCGTTGGGTCAGGGACAGCAACTAATGAAAAACTGTTTTTT. Translated: CSVGSGTATNEKLFF. Looking up the rest from reference TRBV29-1 and TRBJ1-4 gives the full variable domain: SAVISQKPSRDICQRGTSLTIQCQVDSQVTMMFWYRQQPGQSLTLIATANQGSEATYESGFVIDKFPISRPNLTFSTLTVSNMSPEDSSIYLCSVGSGTATNEKLFFGSGTQLSVL.

This clone was seen only a few times. This specimen includes other DNA sequences encoding the same CDR3. This rearrangement joins TRBV5-4 to TRBJ1-1, with D unclear. Germline V CDR1 and CDR2: SGHNT, YYREEE (reference sequence). V gave up 4 bases and J gave up 0 bases, with 7 bases separating them. The CDR3 contains 13 residues. CDR3 DNA sequence: TGTGCCAGCAGCCCGGAGTTGAACACTGAAGCTTTCTTT. This sequence encodes CASSPELNTEAFF.

This chain joins TRBV2 and TRBJ2-7; 10 bases are shared with TRBD1. Germline CDR1 reads SNHLY; CDR2 reads FYNNEI. This CDR3 has 16 amino acids. J was trimmed by 1 base and V by 6 bases; bases with no gene match: 9. The CDR3 DNA follows: TGTGCCAGCAGCATGGGACCGGGACAGGGGTCCTACGAGCAGTACTTC. Protein product: CASSMGPGQGSYEQYF.

The V call is TRBV28, the J call TRBJ1-3, with 9 bases matching TRBD1. V lost 9 bases and J lost 2; bases outside the gene matches: 2. CDR3 size: 13 residues. Germline values: CDR1 MDHEN, CDR2 SYDVKM. The CDR3 DNA sequence: TGTGCCAGTGGACAGGGGACTGGAAACACCATATATTTT. Amino acid sequence: CASGQGTGNTIYF.

The chain has TRBV5-1 and TRBJ2-5; TRBD1 agrees at 9 bases. The ends lost 5 bases at V and 1 base at J; junction bases unmatched: 6. Germline CDR1 is SGHRS and CDR2 is YFSETQ. The CDR3 covers 15 residues. The CDR3 DNA follows: TGCGCCAGCAGATCGACAGGGGGAACCCAAGAGACCCAGTACTTC. This translates into CASRSTGGTQETQYF.

This clone came up a few times. V and J are TRBV2 and TRBJ1-2; perhaps TRBD1 as D (5 bases). The CDR3 contains 12 residues. Germline CDR1 SNHLY, CDR2 FYNNEI. Trimming pared 3 bases from V and 6 bases from J, leaving 8 bases between. The DNA of the CDR3 is TGTGCCAGCAGTGACAACAGGCATGGCTACACCTTC. This gives the protein CASSDNRHGYTF.

V gene TRBV11-2 combines with J gene TRBJ2-2, with D unresolved. Trimming pared 5 bases from V and 9 bases from J, leaving 10 bases between. Germline values: CDR1 SGHAT, CDR2 FQNNGV. The CDR3 spans 12 residues. Here the CDR3 reads CASSPLGRELFF. The CDR3 DNA follows: TGTGCCAGCAGCCCTTTAGGTCGGGAGCTGTTTTTT.

The J gene is TRBJ1-2, the V gene TRBV4-1; 7 nucleotides match TRBD1. This CDR3 is built from 19 residues. Germline loops: CDR1 MGHRA, CDR2 YSYEKL. With V trimmed by 4 bases and J by 2 bases, 19 bases remained unmatched. The DNA for the CDR3 is TGCGCCAGCAGCCCCAGGTTAGGACAGGCAAGAAAGGGGAACTATGGCTACACCTTC. Amino acid sequence: CASSPRLGQARKGNYGYTF.